This TCR beta chain was sequenced in a study of CD8+CD57+ T cells in acquired aplastic anemia. The CDR3 extends over 15 amino acids. Germline V gene lookup returns CDR1 LNHNV and CDR2 YYDKDF (reference sequence). V dropped 5 bases and J dropped 7; count of bases not matched to a gene: 10. Genomic DNA was employed as the template in profiling TCR beta VDJ and CDR3. TCRdb reprocessed the reads with MiXCR, giving one entry per CDR3 protein. Of 150,000 to 200,000 distinct CDR3 sequences listed, around 45% are singletons. This clonotype appeared a single time. This chain connects TRBV15 to TRBJ2-1, with 8 positions matching TRBD2. The sample comprised sorted CD4+, CD8+, or CD8+CD57+ T cells (not recorded which) from PBMCs. This clonotype was obtained from a human donor in good health. The CDR3 is CATSLRTGGRNEQFF. CDR3 nucleotide sequence: TGTGCCACCAGCTTAAGGACGGGGGGGCGGAATGAGCAGTTCTTC. Variable domain in full (rest from reference TRBV15 and TRBJ2-1): DAMVIQNPRYQVTQFGKPVTLSCSQTLNHNVMYWYQQKSSQAPKLLFHYYDKDFNNEADTPDNFQSRRPNTSFCFLDIRSPGLGDTAMYLCATSLRTGGRNEQFFGPGTRLTVL.